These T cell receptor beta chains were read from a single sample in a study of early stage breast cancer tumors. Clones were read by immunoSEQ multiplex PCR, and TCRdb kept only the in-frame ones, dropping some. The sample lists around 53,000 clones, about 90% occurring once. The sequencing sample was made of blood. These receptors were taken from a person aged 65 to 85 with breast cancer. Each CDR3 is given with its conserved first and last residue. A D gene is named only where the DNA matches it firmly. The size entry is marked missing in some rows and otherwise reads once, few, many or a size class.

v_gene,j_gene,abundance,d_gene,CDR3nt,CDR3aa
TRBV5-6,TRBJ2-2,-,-,TGTGCCAGCAGCTCCGAGAAAAACAGGGAATACGACACCGGGGAGCTGTTTTTT,CASSSEKNREYDTGELFF
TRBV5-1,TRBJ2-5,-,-,TGCGCCAGCAGCTCCAGTCCGGGTAGGGAGACCCAGTACTTC,CASSSSPGRETQYF
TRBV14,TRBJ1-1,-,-,TGTGCCAGCAGCCCGAGCCAGGGGTCTACTGAAGCTTTCTTT,CASSPSQGSTEAFF
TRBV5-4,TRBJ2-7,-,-,TGTGCCAGCAGCTTTGGGGCCGACAGGCCCTACGAGCAGTACTTC,CASSFGADRPYEQYF
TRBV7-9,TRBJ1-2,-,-,TGTGCCAGCAGCCTGACAGGCACATATGGCTACACCTTC,CASSLTGTYGYTF
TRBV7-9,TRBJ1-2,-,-,TGTGCCAGCAGCTTAGGGACATATGGCTACACCTTC,CASSLGTYGYTF
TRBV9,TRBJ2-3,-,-,TGTGCCAGCCGAGGCAGCACAGATACGCAGTATTTT,CASRGSTDTQYF
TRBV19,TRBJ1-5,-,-,TGTGCCAGTAGGGATGGGCGCAATCAGCCCCAGCATTTT,CASRDGRNQPQHF
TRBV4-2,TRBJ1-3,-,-,TGTGCCAGCAGCCAAGGGGACGGGGGGGGAAACACCATATATTTT,CASSQGDGGGNTIYF
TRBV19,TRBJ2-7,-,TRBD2,TGTGCCAGTAACCCGACTAGCGGGGGCTCCTACGAGCAGTACTTC,CASNPTSGGSYEQYF
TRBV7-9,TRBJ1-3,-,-,TGTGCCAGCAGCTTAGAGTTTTGGGCGCCTGGAAACACCATATATTTT,CASSLEFWAPGNTIYF
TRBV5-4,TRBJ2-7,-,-,TGTGCCAGCAGGGGGGGACTCTCCTACGAGCAGTACTTC,CASRGGLSYEQYF
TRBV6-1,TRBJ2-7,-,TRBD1,TGTGCCAGTCAGACAGGGGGGGTCTCCTACGAGCAGTACTTC,CASQTGGVSYEQYF
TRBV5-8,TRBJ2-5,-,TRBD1,TGTGCCAGCAGCGATAGACAGGGGCAAGAGACCCAGTACTTC,CASSDRQGQETQYF
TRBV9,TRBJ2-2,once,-,TGTGCCAGCAGCCCGACAGGAGCGAACACCGGGGAGCTGTTTTTT,CASSPTGANTGELFF
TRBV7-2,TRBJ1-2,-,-,TGTGCCAGCAGCTCCCCCTTTAACTATGGCTACACCTTC,CASSSPFNYGYTF
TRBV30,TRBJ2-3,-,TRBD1,TGTGCCTGGAGTGTAAAACAGGGGGTAGCAGATACGCAGTATTTT,CAWSVKQGVADTQYF
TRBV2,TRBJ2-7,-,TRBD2,TGTGCCAGCTGTATAGCGGGGGCACCCTACGAGCAGTACTTC,CASCIAGAPYEQYF
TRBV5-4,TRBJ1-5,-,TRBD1,TGTGCCAGCAGCGAACAGGGGGCCTGGGGCAATCAGCCCCAGCATTTT,CASSEQGAWGNQPQHF
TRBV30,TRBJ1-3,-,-,TGTGCCTGGAGTGTACAGGGAAACACCATATATTTT,CAWSVQGNTIYF
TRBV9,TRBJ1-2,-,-,TGTGCCAGCAGCGACAACAGGGCTAACTATGGCTACACCTTC,CASSDNRANYGYTF
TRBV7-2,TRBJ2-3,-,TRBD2,TGTGCCAGCAGCTTAGAAGGACCTAGCGGGGGGGCCCGGGATACGCAGTATTTT,CASSLEGPSGGARDTQYF
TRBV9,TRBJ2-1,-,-,TGTGCCAGCAGCGTATCGTATCGGGTAGTACTGGGTGAGCAGTTCTTC,CASSVSYRVVLGEQFF
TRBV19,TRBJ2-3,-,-,TGTGCCAGTAAGGGGCTAGCGAGGGAGACAGATACGCAGTATTTT,CASKGLARETDTQYF
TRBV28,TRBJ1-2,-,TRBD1,TGTGCCAGCACCCACGGACAGGGCCCATATGGCTACACCTTC,CASTHGQGPYGYTF
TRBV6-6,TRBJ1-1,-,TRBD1,TGTGCCAGCAGGCCCATCGAGGGGGCGGGTGAAGCTTTCTTT,CASRPIEGAGEAFF
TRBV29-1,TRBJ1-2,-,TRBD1,TGCAGCGTTGATCCCTTTGGCCAGGGGGCGGCTGGCTACACCTTC,CSVDPFGQGAAGYTF